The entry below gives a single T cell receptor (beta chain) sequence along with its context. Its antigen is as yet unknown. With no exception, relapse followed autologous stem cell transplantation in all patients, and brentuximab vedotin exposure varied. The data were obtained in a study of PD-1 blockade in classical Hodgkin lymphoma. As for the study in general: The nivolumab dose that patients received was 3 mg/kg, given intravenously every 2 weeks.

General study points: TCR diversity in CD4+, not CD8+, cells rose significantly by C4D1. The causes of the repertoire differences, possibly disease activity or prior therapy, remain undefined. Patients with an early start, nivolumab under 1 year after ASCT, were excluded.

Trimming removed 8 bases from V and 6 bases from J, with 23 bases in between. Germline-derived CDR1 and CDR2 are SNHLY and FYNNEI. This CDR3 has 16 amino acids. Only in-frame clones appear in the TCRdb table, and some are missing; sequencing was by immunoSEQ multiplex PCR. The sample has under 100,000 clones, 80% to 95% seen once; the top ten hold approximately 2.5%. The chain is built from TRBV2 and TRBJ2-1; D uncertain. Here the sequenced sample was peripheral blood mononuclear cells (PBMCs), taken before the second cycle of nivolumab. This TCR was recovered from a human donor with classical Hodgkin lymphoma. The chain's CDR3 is CASPPKPILRSNEQFF. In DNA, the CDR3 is TGTGCCAGCCCACCCAAGCCAATCCTAAGAAGCAATGAGCAGTTCTTC.